This TCR beta chain was obtained from a study of patients and donors after allogeneic stem cell transplantation. TCRdb recomputed calls from the RT-PCR reads with MiXCR, one row per CDR3 protein. In the table there are 900,000 to 1,000,000 distinct CDR3 sequences, approximately 18% of which are singletons. This clonotype was sampled from a human donor who was either an allogeneic HSCT recipient or a stem cell or donor lymphocyte infusion donor (not recorded which). It is not recorded whose cells these are; they may come from a transplant donor. Material: blood, either unsorted or a sorted T cell fraction (not recorded which).

This CDR3 reads CASSFDYLETQYF. CDR3 nucleotides: TGTGCCAGCAGCTTCGACTACCTAGAGACCCAGTACTTC. The rearrangement joins TRBV11-2 to TRBJ2-5; weak D call: TRBD2 (5 bases). The CDR3 runs 13 residues. V lost 3 bases and J lost 4, with 9 bases in between. The V gene's germline CDR1 is SGHAT and CDR2 FQNNGV. Combining the CDR3 with reference TRBV11-2 and TRBJ2-5 gives the whole variable domain EAGVAQSPRYKIIEKRQSVAFWCNPISGHATLYWYQQILGQGPKLLIQFQNNGVVDDSQLPKDRFSAERLKGVDSTLKIQPAKLEDSAVYLCASSFDYLETQYFGPGTRLLVL.